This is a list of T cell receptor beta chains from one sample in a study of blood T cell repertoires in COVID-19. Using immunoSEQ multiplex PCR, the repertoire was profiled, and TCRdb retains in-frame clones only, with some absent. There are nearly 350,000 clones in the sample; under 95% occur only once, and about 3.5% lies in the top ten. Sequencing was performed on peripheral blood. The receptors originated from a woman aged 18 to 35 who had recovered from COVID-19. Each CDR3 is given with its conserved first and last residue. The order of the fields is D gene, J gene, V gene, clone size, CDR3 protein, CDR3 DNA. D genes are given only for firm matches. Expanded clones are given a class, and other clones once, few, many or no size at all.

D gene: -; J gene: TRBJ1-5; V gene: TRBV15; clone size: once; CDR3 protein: CATSSMGGDQPQHF; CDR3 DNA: TGTGCCACCAGCAGCATGGGGGGGGATCAGCCCCAGCATTTT
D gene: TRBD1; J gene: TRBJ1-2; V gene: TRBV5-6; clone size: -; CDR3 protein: CASSPDGQGRYGYTF; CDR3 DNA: TGTGCCAGCAGCCCTGATGGACAGGGCCGCTATGGCTACACCTTC
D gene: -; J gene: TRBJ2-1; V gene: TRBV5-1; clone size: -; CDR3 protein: CASSSLAPSSYNEQFF; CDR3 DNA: TGCGCCAGCAGCTCGCTAGCGCCGAGCTCCTACAATGAGCAGTTCTTC
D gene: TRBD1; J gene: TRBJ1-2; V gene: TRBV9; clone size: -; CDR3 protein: CASSVVGQGDYGYTF; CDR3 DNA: TGTGCCAGCAGCGTAGTGGGACAGGGGGACTATGGCTACACCTTC
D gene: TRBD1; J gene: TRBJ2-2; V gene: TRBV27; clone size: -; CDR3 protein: CASSHETGAANTGELFF; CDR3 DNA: TGTGCCAGCAGTCACGAGACAGGGGCGGCGAACACCGGGGAGCTGTTTTTT
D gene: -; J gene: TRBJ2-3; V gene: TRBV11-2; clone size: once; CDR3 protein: CASSLGYWTDTQYF; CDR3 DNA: TGTGCCAGCAGCTTAGGATACTGGACAGATACGCAGTATTTT
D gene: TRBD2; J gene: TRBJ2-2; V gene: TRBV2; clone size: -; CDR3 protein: CASSEGLAGGRELFF; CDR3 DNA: TGTGCCAGCAGTGAAGGGCTAGCGGGAGGGCGAGAGCTGTTTTTT
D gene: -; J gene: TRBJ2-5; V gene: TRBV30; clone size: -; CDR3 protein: CAWRWGPSETQYF; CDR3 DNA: TGTGCCTGGAGATGGGGGCCCTCGGAGACCCAGTACTTC
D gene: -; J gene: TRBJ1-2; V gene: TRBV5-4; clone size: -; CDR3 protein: CASSLMQGNPGGYGYTF; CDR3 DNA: TGTGCCAGCAGCTTGATGCAGGGTAATCCGGGAGGCTATGGCTACACCTTC
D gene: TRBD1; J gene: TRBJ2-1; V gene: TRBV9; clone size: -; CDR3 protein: CASSAGQTSYNEQFF; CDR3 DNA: TGTGCCAGCAGCGCGGGACAGACCTCCTACAATGAGCAGTTCTTC
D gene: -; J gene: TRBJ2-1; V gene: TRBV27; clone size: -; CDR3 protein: CASTPQAQRHYNEQFF; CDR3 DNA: TGTGCCAGCACCCCCCAAGCCCAGAGACATTACAATGAGCAGTTCTTC
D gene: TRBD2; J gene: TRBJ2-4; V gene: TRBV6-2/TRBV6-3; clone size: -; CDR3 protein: CASSYVPAGGIAKNIQYF; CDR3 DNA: TGTGCCAGCAGTTACGTCCCAGCGGGGGGAATAGCCAAAAACATTCAGTACTTC
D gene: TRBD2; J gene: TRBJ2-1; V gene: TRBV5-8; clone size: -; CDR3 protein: CASRTGGSYNEQFF; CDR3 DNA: TGTGCCAGCAGGACGGGAGGATCCTACAATGAGCAGTTCTTC